The rows below give T cell receptor beta chains drawn from one sample of a study of technical replicates of blood from several donors. Assay: immunoSEQ multiplex PCR; the TCRdb copy retains only in-frame clones and omits some. The table lists tens of thousands of clones, about 90% of them singletons. The sequenced material came from T cells isolated from PBMCs. The receptors here all came from a human donor in good health. Each CDR3 is given with its conserved first and last residue. A D gene is named only where the DNA matches it firmly. Part of the rows lack a size; the others show once, few, many or a class for expanded clones.

J gene | D gene | clone size | V gene | CDR3 protein | CDR3 DNA
TRBJ1-5 | NA | once | TRBV15 | CATSRDTLSGNQPQHF | TGTGCCACCAGCAGAGACACCTTGTCGGGCAATCAGCCCCAGCATTTT
TRBJ2-2 | NA | NA | TRBV15 | CATSRDRAYTGELFF | TGTGCCACCAGCAGAGACAGGGCCTACACCGGGGAGCTGTTTTTT
TRBJ1-1 | TRBD1 | NA | TRBV7-3 | CASSLGQGHTEAFF | TGTGCCAGCAGCCTCGGACAGGGACACACTGAAGCTTTCTTT
TRBJ1-2 | TRBD1 | once | TRBV19 | CASSMDRGLGYTF | TGTGCCAGTAGTATGGACAGGGGGCTTGGCTACACCTTC
TRBJ2-7 | NA | NA | TRBV5-6 | CASSLFGVRNEQYF | TGTGCCAGCAGCTTGTTCGGGGTTAGAAACGAGCAGTACTTC
TRBJ2-1 | TRBD2 | once | TRBV4-1 | CASSPQRDRDEQFF | TGCGCCAGCAGCCCTCAGCGGGATCGGGATGAGCAGTTCTTC
TRBJ1-1 | NA | NA | TRBV18 | CASSPSTEMNTEAFF | TGTGCCAGCTCACCAAGTACAGAAATGAACACTGAAGCTTTCTTT
TRBJ1-5 | TRBD1 | NA | TRBV19 | CASTGTGKLNQPQHF | TGTGCCAGTACCGGGACAGGCAAACTAAATCAGCCCCAGCATTTT
TRBJ1-5 | NA | NA | TRBV15 | CATSRAALGGNQPQHF | TGTGCCACCAGCAGAGCCGCGTTGGGCGGCAATCAGCCCCAGCATTTT
TRBJ2-2 | NA | once | TRBV12-5 | CASGLVRTREWNPGELFF | TGTGCTAGTGGTTTGGTAAGAACCCGGGAATGGAACCCCGGGGAGCTGTTTTTT
TRBJ2-1 | TRBD1 | NA | TRBV11-2 | CASSLGTGGTHEQFF | TGTGCCAGCAGCTTAGGTACAGGGGGGACCCATGAGCAGTTCTTC
TRBJ2-5 | TRBD2 | NA | TRBV9 | CASSGGRLAGDAGTQYF | TGTGCCAGCAGCGGGGGCAGACTAGCGGGGGATGCGGGGACCCAGTACTTC
TRBJ2-1 | TRBD2 | NA | TRBV27 | CASTWGRAGEQFF | TGTGCCAGCACTTGGGGGAGGGCCGGTGAGCAGTTCTTC
TRBJ2-7 | TRBD1 | once | TRBV29-1 | CSARAGTGYAEQYF | TGCAGCGCCCGAGCCGGGACAGGGTACGCCGAGCAGTACTTC
TRBJ1-4 | TRBD1 | NA | TRBV27 | CASSSGTGVKLFF | TGTGCCAGCAGTTCCGGGACAGGGGTAAAACTGTTTTTT
TRBJ2-1 | TRBD2 | once | TRBV28 | CASSFGGGSGFWNEQFF | TGTGCCAGCAGCTTTGGGGGGGGTAGCGGGTTTTGGAATGAGCAGTTCTTC
TRBJ1-6 | NA | NA | TRBV9 | CASSGGHLDYNSPLHF | TGTGCCAGCAGCGGGGGACACCTCGACTATAATTCACCCCTCCACTTT
TRBJ2-6 | TRBD1 | NA | TRBV7-9 | CASSWDRGSSGANVLTF | TGTGCCAGCAGCTGGGACAGGGGGTCTTCTGGGGCCAACGTCCTGACTTTC
TRBJ2-3 | TRBD2 | NA | TRBV19 | CASSQPPGLAVDTQYF | TGTGCCAGTAGTCAACCGCCGGGACTAGCTGTAGATACGCAGTATTTT
TRBJ2-1 | NA | NA | TRBV15 | CATSTRHSTHNEQFF | TGTGCCACCAGCACTCGGCATAGCACCCACAATGAGCAGTTCTTC
TRBJ1-3 | NA | NA | TRBV19 | CASNQRRNSGNTIYF | TGTGCCAGCAACCAGCGACGGAACTCTGGAAACACCATATATTTT
TRBJ2-1 | NA | NA | TRBV7-9 | CASSLRSGHNEQFF | TGTGCCAGCAGCTTGAGGTCAGGGCACAATGAGCAGTTCTTC
TRBJ2-7 | TRBD2 | NA | TRBV10-2 | CASSFLGGTVGGEQYF | TGCGCCAGCAGTTTTTTGGGCGGCACCGTGGGGGGGGAGCAGTACTTC
TRBJ1-3 | NA | NA | TRBV5-1 | CASSFEGAFSGNTIYF | TGCGCCAGCAGCTTCGAGGGCGCCTTCTCTGGAAACACCATATATTTT
TRBJ2-2 | NA | NA | TRBV27 | CASSFSKTNTGELFF | TGTGCCAGCAGTTTTAGTAAAACGAACACCGGGGAGCTGTTTTTT
TRBJ2-2 | TRBD2 | NA | TRBV11-2 | CASSLEGGPWTGELFF | TGTGCCAGCAGCTTGGAGGGAGGGCCGTGGACCGGGGAGCTGTTTTTT
TRBJ1-4 | NA | NA | TRBV9 | CASSVDGSRGEKLFF | TGTGCCAGCAGCGTAGACGGATCAAGGGGGGAAAAACTGTTTTTT
TRBJ1-2 | TRBD1 | NA | TRBV30 | CAWRGGQALYGYTF | TGTGCCTGGAGGGGAGGACAGGCACTATATGGCTACACCTTC
TRBJ2-1 | TRBD2 | NA | TRBV10-3 | CAISGGLAINEQFF | TGTGCCATCAGTGGGGGACTAGCGATAAATGAGCAGTTCTTC
TRBJ2-7 | NA | once | TRBV5-1 | CASRGRDSSYEQYF | TGCGCCAGCCGAGGTCGAGACTCCTCCTACGAGCAGTACTTC
TRBJ2-6 | NA | NA | TRBV10-3 | CAISATGLGGDVLTF | TGTGCCATCAGTGCCACGGGGCTTGGGGGCGACGTCCTGACTTTC
TRBJ1-3 | NA | NA | TRBV28 | CASSHTGNQGTIYF | TGTGCCAGCAGCCATACAGGGAATCAGGGCACCATATATTTT
TRBJ2-2 | NA | NA | TRBV5-1 | CASSLPNTGELFF | TGCGCCAGCAGCCTCCCTAACACCGGGGAGCTGTTTTTT
TRBJ1-6 | NA | few | TRBV12-5 | CASGLRQGPSYNSPLHF | TGTGCTAGTGGTTTGCGCCAGGGCCCCTCCTATAATTCACCCCTCCACTTT
TRBJ2-1 | NA | NA | TRBV5-1 | CASSLVGGAYEQFF | TGCGCCAGCAGCTTGGTTGGGGGGGCGTATGAGCAGTTCTTC
TRBJ2-5 | TRBD1 | NA | TRBV9 | CASSVGIEDRPQETQYF | TGTGCCAGCAGCGTCGGAATTGAGGACAGGCCCCAAGAGACCCAGTACTTC
TRBJ2-2 | NA | NA | TRBV4-1 | CASSQEVEARNTGELFF | TGCGCCAGCAGCCAAGAAGTGGAAGCGCGGAACACCGGGGAGCTGTTTTTT
TRBJ2-3 | NA | NA | TRBV5-1 | CASSSVPPVTDTQYF | TGCGCCAGCAGCTCAGTACCCCCTGTCACAGATACGCAGTATTTT
TRBJ1-1 | NA | NA | TRBV28 | CASSQGGENTEAFF | TGTGCCAGCAGCCAAGGGGGGGAGAACACTGAAGCTTTCTTT
TRBJ1-1 | NA | NA | TRBV2 | CASRVMGGLDSEAFF | TGTGCCAGCAGAGTTATGGGGGGGCTAGATTCTGAAGCTTTCTTT
TRBJ2-7 | NA | NA | TRBV30 | CAWTLSGYEQYF | TGTGCCTGGACCTTGAGCGGCTACGAGCAGTACTTC
TRBJ1-1 | NA | NA | TRBV5-1 | CASSGGGGNTEAFF | TGCGCCAGCAGTGGGGGAGGGGGGAACACTGAAGCTTTCTTT
TRBJ2-5 | TRBD1 | NA | TRBV7-6 | CASSFTHRGPQETQYF | TGTGCCAGCAGCTTTACCCACAGGGGTCCCCAAGAGACCCAGTACTTC
TRBJ2-7 | TRBD2 | NA | TRBV6-8 | CASSYSLAGVVEQYF | TGTGCCAGCAGTTACTCCCTAGCGGGAGTGGTAGAGCAGTACTTC
TRBJ1-2 | NA | NA | TRBV20-1 | CSARQNYGYTF | TGCAGTGCTAGACAAAACTATGGCTACACCTTC
TRBJ2-3 | NA | NA | TRBV27 | CASSLSWGTSTDTQYF | TGTGCCAGCAGTTTATCGTGGGGCACGAGCACAGATACGCAGTATTTT
TRBJ2-1 | NA | NA | TRBV12-5 | CASGLNAGLSYNEQFF | TGTGCTAGTGGTTTGAATGCGGGATTGTCCTACAATGAGCAGTTCTTC
TRBJ1-1 | NA | NA | TRBV9 | CASSVGWGLRNTEAFF | TGTGCCAGCAGCGTAGGGTGGGGGCTGCGAAACACTGAAGCTTTCTTT
TRBJ1-1 | NA | NA | TRBV7-3 | CASFLPRRHEAFF | TGTGCCAGCTTCTTACCCAGGAGGCACGAAGCTTTCTTT
TRBJ2-1 | NA | NA | TRBV28 | CASSPIADSYNEQFF | TGTGCCAGCAGTCCGATAGCGGACTCCTACAATGAGCAGTTCTTC
TRBJ1-3 | NA | NA | TRBV28 | CASSLNWGGNTIYF | TGTGCCAGCAGTTTAAACTGGGGCGGAAACACCATATATTTT
TRBJ2-1 | TRBD2 | once | TRBV5-1 | CASTLASGTYNEQFF | TGCGCCAGCACCTTAGCTAGCGGCACATACAATGAGCAGTTCTTC